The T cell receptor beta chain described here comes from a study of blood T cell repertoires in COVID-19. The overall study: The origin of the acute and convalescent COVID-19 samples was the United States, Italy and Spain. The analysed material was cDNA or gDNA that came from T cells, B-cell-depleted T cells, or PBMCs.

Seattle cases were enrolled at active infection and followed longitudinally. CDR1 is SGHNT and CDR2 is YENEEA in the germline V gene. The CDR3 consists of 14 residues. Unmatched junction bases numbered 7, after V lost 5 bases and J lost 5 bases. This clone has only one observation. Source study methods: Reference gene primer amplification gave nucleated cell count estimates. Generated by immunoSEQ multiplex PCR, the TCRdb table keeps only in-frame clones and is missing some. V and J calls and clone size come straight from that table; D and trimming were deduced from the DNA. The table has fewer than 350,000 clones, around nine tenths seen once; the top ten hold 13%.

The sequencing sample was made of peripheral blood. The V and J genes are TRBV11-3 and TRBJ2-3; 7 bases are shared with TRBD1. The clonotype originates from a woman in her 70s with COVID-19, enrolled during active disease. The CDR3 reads CASSPGQGEDTQYF. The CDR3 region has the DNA TGTGCCAGCAGCCCCGGGCAGGGGGAAGATACGCAGTATTTT.